This T cell receptor (beta chain) was found in a study of blood T cell repertoires in COVID-19. The ends lost 3 bases at V and 1 base at J; junction bases unmatched: 4. The CDR3 covers 16 residues. The germline V gene encodes CDR1 LGHDT and CDR2 YNNKEL (reference sequence). Measured with immunoSEQ multiplex PCR; TCRdb has only the in-frame clones, and not every one. The sample lists around 500,000 clones, over 75% occurring once. The V and J genes are TRBV3-1 (or the pseudogene TRBV3-2) and TRBJ2-2; 8 positions agree with TRBD2. Sequencing input: PBMCs or T cells enriched from blood (not recorded which). The sequence came from a woman in her thirties or forties who had recovered from COVID-19. The CDR3: CASSHPLAENTGELFF. The CDR3 region has the DNA TGTGCCAGCAGCCATCCACTAGCGGAGAACACCGGGGAGCTGTTTTTT.